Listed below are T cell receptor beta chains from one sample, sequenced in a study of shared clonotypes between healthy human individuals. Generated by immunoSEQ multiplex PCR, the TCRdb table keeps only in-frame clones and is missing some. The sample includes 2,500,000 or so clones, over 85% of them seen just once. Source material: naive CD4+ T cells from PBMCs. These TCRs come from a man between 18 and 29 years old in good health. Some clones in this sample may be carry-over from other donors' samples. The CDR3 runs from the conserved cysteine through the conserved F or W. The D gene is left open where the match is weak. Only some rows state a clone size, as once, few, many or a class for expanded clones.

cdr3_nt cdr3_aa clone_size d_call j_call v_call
TGCGCCAGCAGCCCTACCGGGACTAGCAGCAACGAGCAGTACTTC CASSPTGTSSNEQYF - TRBD2 TRBJ2-7 TRBV5-1
TGCGCCAGCAGCCTGGGACAGGGAGGAGGTGGCTACACCTTC CASSLGQGGGGYTF - TRBD1 TRBJ1-2 TRBV5-1
TGTGCCAGCGCAGGACAGGGGCTAGCCAAAAACATTCAGTACTTC CASAGQGLAKNIQYF - TRBD1 TRBJ2-4 TRBV28
TGTGCCAGCAGCCCGACAGGGGGCAATCAGCCCCAGCATTTT CASSPTGGNQPQHF - TRBD1 TRBJ1-5 TRBV2
TGTGCCACCAGCAACGCTCCTTGGTCCGGGGTAACCATATATTTT CATSNAPWSGVTIYF - - TRBJ1-3 TRBV15
TGTGCCAGCAGCTCGTCGGGACGGCAGGGGGCCTACGAGCAGTACTTC CASSSSGRQGAYEQYF - TRBD1 TRBJ2-7 TRBV7-2
TGTGCCAGCAGCTCCAAGGATCAGCCCCAGCATTTT CASSSKDQPQHF few - TRBJ1-5 TRBV7-9
TGTGCCAGCAGTTACGGGGGCGGGAGCACTGAAGCTTTCTTT CASSYGGGSTEAFF few - TRBJ1-1 TRBV6-5
TGTGCCAGCAGGGGACCTAACACGGCATTTTACGAGCAGTACTTC CASRGPNTAFYEQYF - - TRBJ2-7 TRBV28
TGTGCCAGCAGCTTCCAAATACGCCCGAGGACGTGGAATGAGCAGTTCTTC CASSFQIRPRTWNEQFF - - TRBJ2-1 TRBV9
TGTGCCAGCAGCCGACAGGGGACCTACGAGCAGTACTTC CASSRQGTYEQYF - TRBD1 TRBJ2-7 TRBV7-2
TGTGCCAGCAGCCCGGAGGCCCCACGCTACGAGCAGTACTTC CASSPEAPRYEQYF - - TRBJ2-7 TRBV5-4
TGTGCCAGCAGCTTAGTGCCGCTGGACAGGGGGCCAAACCAAGAGACCCAGTACTTC CASSLVPLDRGPNQETQYF - TRBD1 TRBJ2-5 TRBV7-2
TGTGCCAGCATACAGGGGCTAACTGAAGCTTTCTTT CASIQGLTEAFF once TRBD1 TRBJ1-1 TRBV6-1
TGCAGCGTTGAACTCTGGCGGGTCAACCTAGGGGAGACCCAGTACTTC CSVELWRVNLGETQYF once - TRBJ2-5 TRBV29-1
TGTGCCAGCCAAATGAGTTCGGGACAGGGATCCTTTGGCTACACCTTC CASQMSSGQGSFGYTF - TRBD1 TRBJ1-2 TRBV28
TGTGCCAGCAGCCGGGACCATTCCACAGATACGCAGTATTTT CASSRDHSTDTQYF - - TRBJ2-3 TRBV7-3
TGTGCCAGCAGCCCCAGGGTCCCGAATGAAAAACTGTTTTTT CASSPRVPNEKLFF - - TRBJ1-4 TRBV11-2
TGTGCCAGCTCTGTAATTGTCGGGCTAGGGAGCTCCTACGAGCAGTACTTC CASSVIVGLGSSYEQYF - - TRBJ2-7 TRBV18
TGTGCCAGCAGGGCAGGATCTAACTATGGCTACACCTTC CASRAGSNYGYTF - - TRBJ1-2 TRBV6-1
TGTGCCAGCAGAAGGGCGAGCTCTGGAAACACCATATATTTT CASRRASSGNTIYF - - TRBJ1-3 TRBV7-8
TGTGCCAGCAGCTCTAGGGGAATCAGCACAGATACGCAGTATTTT CASSSRGISTDTQYF - - TRBJ2-3 TRBV5-4
TGTGCCAGCAGCTTGGTGCAGGGCCAGTTCTTC CASSLVQGQFF - - TRBJ2-1 TRBV5-8
TGTGCCAGCAGCCGGACTAGCGGGGATTACAATGAGCAGTTCTTC CASSRTSGDYNEQFF - TRBD2 TRBJ2-1 TRBV7-2
TGTGCCAGCAGCCCTCAGGACAGTGCGGGAGGGCCGGGAGAGACCCAGTACTTC CASSPQDSAGGPGETQYF - TRBD2 TRBJ2-5 TRBV4-2
TGTGCCAGCCGTAGGGGGGGGGACTCCTACGAGCAGTACTTC CASRRGGDSYEQYF - - TRBJ2-7 TRBV19
TGTGCCAGCTCACCAGACAGGGAAGGAAAACTGTTTTTT CASSPDREGKLFF - TRBD1 TRBJ1-4 TRBV18
TGTGCCAGCGCCCCCGGGGGACGAGAGACCCAGTACTTC CASAPGGRETQYF - - TRBJ2-5 TRBV27
TGTGCCAGCAGTGGGGCGGGAGGGTCCTACGAGCAGTACTTC CASSGAGGSYEQYF - TRBD2 TRBJ2-7 TRBV2
TGTGCCAGTAGTATATTTGGGACAGGGGAAAATCAGCCCCAGCATTTT CASSIFGTGENQPQHF - TRBD1 TRBJ1-5 TRBV19
TGCGCCAGCAGCTTGGGCGGTGGGGAGACCCAGTACTTC CASSLGGGETQYF - - TRBJ2-5 TRBV5-1
TGTGCCAGCAGCTTGCCAGGGTTTTCCTACGAGCAGTACTTC CASSLPGFSYEQYF - - TRBJ2-7 TRBV28
TGTGCCAGCAGTCTTGATACTAACTATGGCTACACCTTC CASSLDTNYGYTF - - TRBJ1-2 TRBV6-5
TGTGCCAGCAGCAGAGGGACAGGGGATACTGCACTCCTCACCGGGGAGCTGTTTTTT CASSRGTGDTALLTGELFF once TRBD1 TRBJ2-2 TRBV7-2
TGTGCCAGCAGTTTTTCGCAAGGTGGTAATGAAAAACTGTTTTTT CASSFSQGGNEKLFF - - TRBJ1-4 TRBV28
TGTGCCAGCTCACCGTCTCTCGATCAGCCCCAGCATTTT CASSPSLDQPQHF - - TRBJ1-5 TRBV18
TGTGCCAGCAGTGAAGAGGCGGGAGGCACCTACGAGCAGTACTTC CASSEEAGGTYEQYF - TRBD2 TRBJ2-7 TRBV2
TGTGCCAGCAGAACACAAGGCAGGGGCGGGGAGCAGTACTTC CASRTQGRGGEQYF once - TRBJ2-7 TRBV28
TGTGCCAGCGCCCCCCCCGGGACACCCTCCTACGAGCAGTACTTC CASAPPGTPSYEQYF - - TRBJ2-7 TRBV6-1
TGTGCCAGCAGTTTAAGGGGGGCCTCCAACGAGCAGTACTTC CASSLRGASNEQYF - - TRBJ2-7 TRBV27
TGTGCCACCAGTCTTAAAGGGGACGAGCAGTACTTC CATSLKGDEQYF - - TRBJ2-7 TRBV15
TGCGCCAGCAGCTCGGACGGATCCGAGTCTGAAGCTTTCTTT CASSSDGSESEAFF - - TRBJ1-1 TRBV5-1
TGTGCCAGCAGCGCGACGGCCCAAAACACTGAAGCTTTCTTT CASSATAQNTEAFF - - TRBJ1-1 TRBV7-9
TGTGCCAGCAGGTCCGGACAGGGAGACACCGGGGAGCTGTTTTTT CASRSGQGDTGELFF - TRBD1 TRBJ2-2 TRBV6-5
TGTGCCTGCCTTGGAAGGCTGGGGGAGACCCAGTACTTC CACLGRLGETQYF - - TRBJ2-5 TRBV30
TGTGCCAGCAGTTTCCGGGACAGGGGTCTGAATAGAAAACTGTTTTTT CASSFRDRGLNRKLFF once TRBD1 TRBJ1-4 TRBV27
TGCGCCAGCAGCTTGAGCGGGAGTAAAGCAGATACGCAGTATTTT CASSLSGSKADTQYF - TRBD2 TRBJ2-3 TRBV5-1
TGCGCCAGCAGCTTGGTTGGCCGGGGCCCCGGGGCCAAAAACATTCAGTACTTC CASSLVGRGPGAKNIQYF once - TRBJ2-4 TRBV5-1
TGTGCCAGCAGCTTAGGAGGGACAGGGGGTAGTCAGCCCCAGCATTTT CASSLGGTGGSQPQHF once TRBD1 TRBJ1-5 TRBV11-2
TGTGCCAGCAGCGGGGGACCTCTAAACACTGAAGCTTTCTTT CASSGGPLNTEAFF - - TRBJ1-1 TRBV4-2
TGTGCCAGCTCACCGAAGGGACAGGAGAACACTGAAGCTTTCTTT CASSPKGQENTEAFF - TRBD1 TRBJ1-1 TRBV18
TGCGCCAGCAGCCCCAACCCACAGGCCTCCAACATTCAGTACTTC CASSPNPQASNIQYF - - TRBJ2-4 TRBV5-1
TGTGCCAGCAGCCCACAGGGGCCCTATGGCTACACCTTC CASSPQGPYGYTF - TRBD1 TRBJ1-2 TRBV7-6
TGTGCCAGCAGTTTCGGGGGGGAGTGGGGCTCCAATGAGCAGTTCTTC CASSFGGEWGSNEQFF - TRBD2 TRBJ2-1 TRBV28
TGTGCCAGCTCACCACCGGACAGAAACATTCAGTACTTC CASSPPDRNIQYF - - TRBJ2-4 TRBV18
TGTGCCAGCAACGACAGGGGTAACGGAAAACTGTTTTTT CASNDRGNGKLFF - TRBD1 TRBJ1-4 TRBV2
TGCGCCAGCAGCTTGGTTACAGGGGACACTGAAGCTTTCTTT CASSLVTGDTEAFF - TRBD1 TRBJ1-1 TRBV5-1
TGTGCCAGCAGTGCCGGGACAGGGACCTACAATGAGCAGTTCTTC CASSAGTGTYNEQFF - TRBD1 TRBJ2-1 TRBV25-1
TGTGCCAGCAGCCTAAACAGCGGGGCAGCCTACAATGAGCAGTTCTTC CASSLNSGAAYNEQFF - TRBD2 TRBJ2-1 TRBV7-2